This T cell receptor (beta chain) was retrieved from a study of T cells in Graves' hyperthyroidism and ophthalmopathy. Comments on this clonotype: What it binds is unknown.

Study-level results: Most thyroid clonotypes expanded above 0.001 were also detected in blood.

The CDR3 is 16 amino acids. V lost 2 bases and J lost 4, with 15 bases in between. Germline values: CDR1 MGHRA, CDR2 YSYEKL. Amplified regions were TCR beta CDR3 sequences from RNA transcripts. First-round RT-PCR with HTBI primers amplified the TCR CDR3 region. TCRdb re-called the multiplex PCR reads through MiXCR, storing one row per CDR3 protein. The sample carries about half a million distinct CDR3 sequences, about 16% recorded once. Thyroid ultrasound, orbital computed tomography, clinical symptoms, and serum thyroxine and TRAb underpinned diagnoses. The V call is TRBV4-1, the J call TRBJ1-5; D gene unclear. The sequence derives from a woman in her 30s with Graves' ophthalmopathy. Sequenced input: blood. DNA for the CDR3: TGCGCCAGCAGCCAACCCAACCCGGGTTATAATCAGCCCCAGCATTTT. Translation: CASSQPNPGYNQPQHF.